The T cell receptor beta chain under discussion was sequenced for a study of OX40 agonist ivuxolimab in advanced cancers. As for the study in general: A partial response was reached by three patients: one with hepatocellular carcinoma and two with cutaneous melanoma. Broader study findings: The CD4+ and CD8+ T cells in the blood had expanded clonally by week 6 at 0.1 to 3.0 mg/kg. Low normalized T-cell clonal expansion was additionally recorded for some nonresponders.

For this clone: Its antigen is not known.

Trimming stripped 3 bases from V and 0 bases from J, with 9 bases between. The CDR3 runs to 15 residues. Germline CDR1 MNHEY, CDR2 SMNVEV (reference sequence). Profiled with immunoSEQ multiplex PCR; TCRdb holds only in-frame clones, not every one. Here the sample spans approximately 49,000 clones, around 84% being singletons. The rearrangement links TRBV27 to TRBJ1-5; possibly TRBD1 for D (5 bases). The clonotype comes from an adult with an advanced solid tumor such as melanoma, head and neck, liver or kidney cancer. The input for sequencing was CD4+ or CD8+ T cells sorted from blood, taken in a trial of the OX40 agonist ivuxolimab. The CDR3 DNA reads TGTGCCAGCAGTTTGGGACTCAATAGCAATCAGCCCCAGCATTTT. Translated, it gives CASSLGLNSNQPQHF.